The 15 T cell receptor beta chains in this list originate from one sample, sequenced in a study of shared clonotypes between healthy human individuals (dated by TCRdb to about 2020). The protocol used for the library was the immunoSEQ multiplex PCR assay. Held by TCRdb, this immuneACCESS table contains in-frame sequences only and omits some clones. Under half of the omission traces to an unresolved V gene where checked; the cause of the rest is unknown. For this sample the table gives about 87,000 clones, of which roughly half were detected only once. The biggest ten clones account for about 15% of the sample. The sequenced material came from PBMCs. All receptors come from a woman aged 40-49 years in good health. Some clones in this sample may be carry-over from other donors' samples.

Notes on this clone: A far more abundant clone sits one base away, making this likely a read error. The V gene is TRBV7-6, the J gene TRBJ2-7, with no clear D. From germline, CDR1 is SGHVS and CDR2 FNYEAQ. This CDR3 spans 11 amino acids. V was clipped by 1 base and J by 3 bases, with 1 base between them. CDR3 in amino acids: CASSLDYEQYF. The CDR3 DNA is TGTGCCAGCAGCTTAGACTACGAGCAGTACTTC.

Note on this clone: This may come from a read error, since a much larger clone is one base off. This chain links TRBV30 with TRBJ2-5; either TRBD1 or TRBD2 may supply D (5 bases each). This CDR3 comprises 14 residues. The V and J ends lost 5 bases and 5 bases respectively, with 18 bases between them. Germline V gene sequence: CDR1 GTSNPN, CDR2 SVGIG (reference sequence). Written as DNA, the CDR3 is TGTGCCTGGGAGCGGAAGGGGCGGGCGGAGACCCAGTACTTC. Translation: CAWERKGRAETQYF.

J is TRBJ1-2 and V is TRBV14; perhaps TRBD1 as D (6 bases). The CDR3 is 14 residues long. Germline V lookup: CDR1 SGHDN, CDR2 FVKESK. V shed 1 base and J shed 6 bases, with 12 bases lying between them. The CDR3 spells CASSQVTGADGYTF. CDR3 nucleotide sequence: TGTGCCAGCAGCCAAGTGACGGGGGCTGATGGCTACACCTTC.

In this sample, this clone turned up many times. The CDR3 nucleotides read TGTGCCTGGAACCCTGGGGACACTGAAGCTTTCTTT. It encodes CAWNPGDTEAFF. The chain recombines TRBV30 with TRBJ1-1, with no clear D. This CDR3 spans 12 amino acids. The germline V gene encodes CDR1 GTSNPN and CDR2 SVGIG (reference sequence). The V end lost 4 bases, the J end lost 3 bases, and 9 bases lay between the germline ends.

Many counts were recorded for this clone. The chain recombines TRBV29-1 with TRBJ2-7; 13 nucleotides line up with TRBD2. CDR1 and CDR2 from the germline V gene are SQVTM and ANQGSEA. V lost 6 bases and J lost 7; bases outside the gene matches: 9. CDR3 size: 14 residues. The CDR3 loop is CSVLTSGRPGEQYF. CDR3 sequence (DNA): TGCAGCGTCTTGACTAGCGGGAGGCCGGGGGAGCAGTACTTC.

The sample holds many counts of this clone. V is TRBV6-6 and J is TRBJ2-2; D perhaps matches TRBD1 (6 bases). Germline V CDR1 and CDR2: MNHNY, SVGAGI (reference sequence). The CDR3 contains 15 residues. The V and J ends lost 7 bases and 3 bases respectively, with 15 bases between them. CDR3 nucleotide sequence: TGTGCCAGCATCCCTCGGACAGAGCACACCGGGGAGCTGTTTTTT. It yields the protein CASIPRTEHTGELFF.

As regards this clone: One end of the junction fails to match germline, which may point to a read error. The J gene is TRBJ2-1, the V gene TRBV4-1, with D unclear. From germline, CDR1 is MGHRA and CDR2 YSYEKL. CDR3 length equals 12 residues. The CDR3 sequence: CASSQPYNERFF. The DNA of the CDR3 is TGCGCCAGCAGCCAGCCTTACAATGAGCGGTTCTTC.

This clone has just one count. This rearrangement joins TRBV28 to TRBJ2-1; 11 bases are a match to TRBD2. This CDR3 has 16 amino acids. The trim removed 6 bases at V and 0 bases at J, leaving 4 bases unmatched. Germline lookup yields CDR1 MDHEN and CDR2 SYDVKM. The CDR3 protein is CASSGTSGGSYNEQFF. The CDR3 coding sequence is TGTGCCAGCAGCGGTACTAGCGGGGGCTCCTACAATGAGCAGTTCTTC.

The rearrangement uses TRBV6-6 and TRBJ2-7, with 7 bases fitting TRBD1. This CDR3 is 13 amino acids long. V trimming: 7 bases; J trimming: 2 bases; junction bases outside the gene matches: 5. From germline, CDR1 is MNHNY and CDR2 SVGAGI (reference sequence). CDR3 sequence reads: CASKPGQPYEQYF. The CDR3 nucleotides are TGTGCCAGCAAGCCGGGACAGCCCTACGAGCAGTACTTC.

The chain uses TRBV29-1 and TRBJ1-2; D is possibly TRBD1 (5 bases). The V gene's germline CDR1 is SQVTM and CDR2 ANQGSEA. The CDR3 sequence is 12 residues long. V was cut by 3 bases and J by 8 bases, with 13 bases left in between. CDR3 protein: CSVDWGSGGYTF. CDR3 nucleotide sequence: TGCAGCGTTGATTGGGGGTCTGGGGGCTACACCTTC.

V is TRBV18 and J is TRBJ2-1, with D possibly TRBD2 on 6 matching bases. Germline assignment: CDR1 KGHSH and CDR2 LQKENI. V lost 1 base, J lost 4 bases, and 14 bases lay in between. The CDR3 consists of 16 residues. The CDR3 loop is CASSPQAGPNYNEQFF. The DNA for the CDR3 is TGTGCCAGCTCACCACAGGCGGGGCCCAATTACAATGAGCAGTTCTTC.

This clone was seen repeatedly, ten times or more. The V call is TRBV25-1, the J call TRBJ1-2; the D gene is possibly TRBD1 (5 bases). V was clipped by 1 base and J by 4 bases, with 16 bases between them. This CDR3 spans 16 amino acids. The germline CDR1 and CDR2 sequences are MGHDK and SYGVNS. This CDR3 is CASSESGQKGLYGYTF. The CDR3 DNA reads as TGTGCCAGCAGTGAATCGGGGCAGAAGGGGCTCTATGGCTACACCTTC.

This chain joins TRBV7-8 and TRBJ2-7; the D is unclear. The CDR3 loop spans 12 amino acids. Trimming took off 2 bases at V and 6 bases at J, with 8 bases between the two ends. Germline values: CDR1 SGHVS, CDR2 FQNEAQ. CDR3 sequence reads: CASSLRPREQYF. The CDR3 bases are TGTGCCAGCAGCTTAAGGCCACGCGAGCAGTACTTC.

This rearrangement joins TRBV4-2 to TRBJ2-1; 7 nucleotides match TRBD2. With 6 bases clipped from V and 9 bases from J, the junction kept 11 bases outside the gene matches. CDR1 and CDR2 (germline): LGHNA, YNFKEQ. There are 14 residues in the CDR3. CDR3 coding DNA: TGTGCCAGCAGGATAACGGGAGGCGACGTTGAGCAGTTCTTC. Protein: CASRITGGDVEQFF.

There are a few counts of this clone. V gene TRBV20-1 combines with J gene TRBJ2-7, with D unresolved. The CDR3 sequence is 11 residues long. Per the germline V gene, CDR1 is DFQATT and CDR2 is SNEGSKA (reference sequence). The CDR3 is CSTGLSYEQYF. CDR3 in DNA: TGCAGCACCGGGCTCTCCTACGAGCAGTACTTC.